The next 5 T cell receptor beta chains were all read from a single sample in a study of tumor and adjacent non-tumor tissue in lung cancer. Three rounds of nested PCR, following a modified ARM-PCR protocol, produced the TCRbeta library. From the multiplex PCR reads, TCRdb called clonotypes with MiXCR, one entry per CDR3 protein. Among about 200,000 distinct CDR3 sequences, approximately 74% were seen once, and the ten largest hold under 30%. No cell sorting was done before RNA was extracted from the tissue. The source material was lung tumor tissue. The receptors here all came from a man in his 60s with non-small cell lung cancer.

For this clonotype: One end of the junction is discordant with germline, which a read error may explain. The rearrangement uses TRBV11-1 and TRBJ2-1; 12 bases are shared with TRBD1. The CDR3 spans 16 residues. CDR1 and CDR2 from the germline V gene are SGHAT and FQDESV (reference sequence). Here the CDR3 reads CASNHAGTGGCNEQSF. The CDR3 bases are TGTGCCAGCAACCATGCCGGGACAGGGGGCTGCAATGAGCAGTCCTTC. The full variable domain, completed using reference TRBV11-1 and TRBJ2-1, is EAEVAQSPRYKITEKSQAVAFWCDPISGHATLYWYRQILGQGPELLVQFQDESVVDDSQLPKDRFSAERLKGVDSTLKIQPAELGDSAMYLCASNHAGTGGCNEQSFGPGTRLTVL.

To note about this clonotype: Compared with germline, one end of the junction differs, possibly owing to a read error. The rearrangement uses TRBV4-3 and TRBJ2-5; unclear D gene. The CDR3 totals 14 residues. Per the germline V gene, CDR1 is LGHNA and CDR2 is YSLEER. The CDR3 DNA is TGCGCCAACAGCCAAGATATCGGCTTGGAGACCCAGTACTTC. Protein sequence: CANSQDIGLETQYF.

This clonotype showed up just a few times. CDR3: CASTPLRTGYTF. The CDR3, as DNA: TGTGCCAGCACTCCTCTGAGGACTGGCTACACCTTC. The chain recombines TRBV12-3 or TRBV12-4 with TRBJ1-2; the D is unclear. Trimming took off 7 bases at V and 7 bases at J, with 13 bases between the two ends. CDR3 length: 12 amino acids.

Only one count was recorded for this clonotype. The chain links TRBV12-3 or TRBV12-4 to TRBJ2-2, with D possibly matching TRBD1 (5 bases). Between the trimmed V and J ends, which lost 5 bases and 1 base, there was a span of 11 bases. CDR3 size: 15 residues. The CDR3 sequence is CASSPRTQNTGELFF. The CDR3 nucleotides read TGTGCCAGCAGTCCGAGGACACAGAACACCGGGGAGCTGTTTTTT.

In its sample, this clonotype was seen a few times. The V and J genes are TRBV5-6 and TRBJ1-1; D unclear. Between the trimmed V and J ends, which lost 1 base and 3 bases, there was a span of 7 bases. This CDR3 has 13 amino acids. Germline V CDR1 and CDR2: SGHDT, YYEEEE. The CDR3 DNA follows: TGTGCCAGCAGCTTGCTGTACTACACTGAAGCTTTCTTT. It codes for CASSLLYYTEAFF.